A selection of T cell receptor beta chains follows, all from one sample in a study of blood T cell repertoires in COVID-19. Sequencing used immunoSEQ multiplex PCR; TCRdb keeps in-frame clones, though not all of them. The sample yields 80,000 or so clones, roughly 91% seen once. The specimen was peripheral blood. Receptors originate from a woman between 50 and 59 years old in a cohort sampled during active COVID-19. Both conserved end residues are part of each CDR3. The D gene is left open where the match is weak. Clone size is given for some rows only: seen once, a few or many times, or a class if the clone is expanded.

>TRBD1|TRBJ2-2|TRBV12-5|once|14
CASGDTGATGELFF
TGTGCTAGTGGAGATACAGGGGCTACCGGGGAGCTGTTTTTT
>TRBD2|TRBJ2-2|TRBV15|few|18
CATSRDRELAGGTGELFF
TGTGCCACCAGCAGAGACAGAGAGCTAGCGGGGGGTACCGGGGAGCTGTTTTTT
>-|TRBJ1-1|TRBV7-3|-|12
CASSNMNTEAFF
TGTGCCAGCAGCAATATGAACACTGAAGCTTTCTTT
>TRBD1|TRBJ1-6|TRBV7-2|-|14
CASSLRTGGTPLHF
TGTGCCAGCAGCTTAAGGACAGGGGGTACACCCCTCCACTTT
>TRBD2|TRBJ2-4|TRBV6-5|-|15
CASSPGVGGKNIQYF
TGTGCCAGCAGTCCCGGGGTCGGGGGGAAAAACATTCAGTACTTC
>TRBD2|TRBJ2-4|TRBV5-1|-|17
CASSQGTSGRGENIQYF
TGCGCCAGCAGCCAGGGGACTAGCGGAAGAGGGGAAAACATTCAGTACTTC
>TRBD2|TRBJ2-2|TRBV6-1|-|17
CASSELWAGGRAGELFF
TGTGCCAGCAGTGAACTATGGGCGGGAGGGAGAGCCGGGGAGCTGTTTTTT
>-|TRBJ2-5|TRBV7-3|-|13
CASSSGQKETQYF
TGTGCCAGCAGCTCAGGACAGAAAGAGACCCAGTACTTC
>TRBD2|TRBJ2-3|TRBV6-2/TRBV6-3|-|15
CASSKGLAGSDTQYF
TGTGCCAGCAGTAAAGGACTAGCGGGTTCAGATACGCAGTATTTT
>TRBD1|TRBJ1-3|TRBV3-1/TRBV3-2|-|16
CASSQGTGLAGNTIYF
TGTGCCAGCAGCCAAGGGACAGGGTTGGCCGGAAACACCATATATTTT
>TRBD2|TRBJ2-4|TRBV5-6|-|15
CASSFGGIGKNIQYF
TGTGCCAGCAGCTTCGGGGGGATCGGCAAAAACATTCAGTACTTC
>-|TRBJ2-1|TRBV19|-|15
CASRPLSGGYNEQFF
TGTGCCAGTAGACCCCTTAGCGGAGGCTACAATGAGCAGTTCTTC
>-|TRBJ2-7|TRBV7-7|-|14
CASGRQGSSYEQYF
TGTGCTAGCGGTCGACAGGGAAGCTCCTACGAGCAGTACTTC
>-|TRBJ2-2|TRBV7-9|few|13
CASNTRNTGELFF
TGTGCCAGCAACACAAGGAACACCGGGGAGCTGTTTTTT
>-|TRBJ2-2|TRBV5-1|-|13
CASSLGLAGELFF
TGCGCCAGCAGCTTGGGCCTAGCCGGGGAGCTGTTTTTT
>-|TRBJ2-7|TRBV7-9|-|13
CASSPSSSYEQYF
TGTGCCAGCAGCCCAAGTTCTAGCTACGAGCAGTACTTC
>-|TRBJ2-1|TRBV2|-|13
CASSDRTGGEQFF
TGTGCCAGCAGTGATCGGACCGGAGGTGAGCAGTTCTTC
>-|TRBJ1-5|TRBV28|-|12
CASSLVGQPQHF
TGTGCCAGCAGTTTAGTCGGTCAGCCCCAGCATTTT
>-|TRBJ2-2|TRBV18|-|15
CASSPLTGNTGELFF
TGTGCCAGCTCACCATTGACAGGGAACACCGGGGAGCTGTTTTTT
>TRBD2|TRBJ2-1|TRBV2|-|14
CASSVAGGLDEQFF
TGTGCCAGCAGCGTAGCGGGAGGATTAGATGAGCAGTTCTTC
>-|TRBJ2-5|TRBV3-1/TRBV3-2|once|17
CASSQDPGAGNQETQYF
TGTGCCAGCAGCCAAGATCCCGGGGCGGGGAACCAAGAGACCCAGTACTTC
>TRBD1|TRBJ2-7|TRBV15|few|14
CATSRDRGPYEQYF
TGTGCCACCAGCAGAGACAGGGGGCCCTACGAGCAGTACTTC
>-|TRBJ1-1|TRBV5-1|-|15
CASSSGGVQGTEAFF
TGCGCCAGCAGCTCCGGCGGAGTCCAGGGCACTGAAGCTTTCTTT
>TRBD2|TRBJ2-4|TRBV18|-|16
CASSPPIGTRTTIQYF
TGTGCCAGCTCACCACCGATCGGGACTAGGACAACTATTCAGTACTTC
>TRBD1|TRBJ2-7|TRBV13|-|15
CASSPLGQGTYEQYF
TGTGCCAGCAGCCCCTTGGGACAGGGAACCTACGAGCAGTACTTC
>TRBD1|TRBJ1-5|TRBV6-5|once|13
CASLGQGDQPQHF
TGTGCCAGCCTCGGACAGGGAGATCAGCCCCAGCATTTT
>TRBD1|TRBJ1-2|TRBV28|-|13
CASATGSNYGYTF
TGTGCCAGCGCGACAGGGTCCAACTATGGCTACACCTTC
>TRBD2|TRBJ2-3|TRBV9|-|16
CASSVEVAGPTDTQYF
TGTGCCAGCAGCGTAGAGGTAGCGGGGCCCACAGATACGCAGTATTTT
>-|TRBJ2-5|TRBV10-1|-|16
CASREPWREEQETQYF
TGCGCCAGCAGAGAACCATGGCGGGAAGAACAAGAGACCCAGTACTTC
>-|TRBJ1-2|TRBV7-9|-|15
CASSLGAGINYGYTF
TGTGCCAGCAGCTTAGGGGCGGGAATCAACTATGGCTACACCTTC
>-|TRBJ2-1|TRBV19|-|14
CASNERWSRNEQFF
TGTGCCAGTAACGAGAGATGGAGTAGGAATGAGCAGTTCTTC
>TRBD1|TRBJ2-3|TRBV5-1|many|16
CASSFGDRRPTDTQYF
TGCGCCAGCAGCTTTGGGGACAGGCGACCCACAGATACGCAGTATTTT
>TRBD1|TRBJ1-2|TRBV3-1/TRBV3-2|-|12
CASSQRDRVYTF
TGTGCCAGCAGCCAAAGGGACAGAGTCTACACCTTC
>TRBD1|TRBJ1-5|TRBV7-8|-|15
CASSLSGQGDQPQHF
TGTGCCAGCAGCTTATCGGGACAGGGGGATCAGCCCCAGCATTTT
>-|TRBJ2-1|TRBV21-1|-|15
CASSKPPPGFDEQFF
TGTGCCAGCAGCAAACCCCCCCCAGGCTTCGATGAGCAGTTCTTC
>-|TRBJ1-2|TRBV7-8|-|16
CASSLMSTGANYGYTF
TGTGCCAGCAGCTTAATGAGTACCGGAGCTAACTATGGCTACACCTTC
>-|TRBJ2-1|TRBV10-1|-|15
CASSPADTTYNEQFF
TGCGCCAGCAGCCCGGCCGACACCACCTACAATGAGCAGTTCTTC
>-|TRBJ2-2|TRBV5-1|-|14
CASSLASSTGELFF
TGCGCCAGCAGCTTGGCCTCCTCCACCGGGGAGCTGTTTTTT
>TRBD1|TRBJ2-1|TRBV14|-|15
CASSQPGTGNHEQFF
TGTGCCAGCAGCCAACCCGGGACAGGGAATCATGAGCAGTTCTTC
>TRBD2|TRBJ2-7|TRBV5-6|-|17
CASSLGGGLAGVVEQYF
TGTGCCAGCAGCCTCGGGGGAGGACTAGCGGGAGTGGTCGAGCAGTACTTC
>-|TRBJ1-1|TRBV7-8|-|16
CASSLPPGVMNTEAFF
TGTGCCAGCAGTTTGCCTCCAGGGGTTATGAACACTGAAGCTTTCTTT
>TRBD1|TRBJ1-2|TRBV10-3|-|14
CAIRATGTGYGYTF
TGTGCCATCAGAGCGACCGGGACAGGCTATGGCTACACCTTC
>-|TRBJ1-6|TRBV28|-|15
CASSPAQQVNSPLHF
TGTGCCAGCAGCCCCGCGCAACAGGTGAATTCACCCCTCCACTTT
>-|TRBJ2-7|TRBV10-3|-|13
CATEQGNSYEQYF
TGTGCCACTGAACAGGGAAACTCCTACGAGCAGTACTTC
>-|TRBJ1-1|TRBV2|-|15
CASRSQGGTGTEAFF
TGTGCCAGCAGGTCACAGGGTGGAACGGGAACTGAAGCTTTCTTT
>TRBD2|TRBJ2-7|TRBV2|-|16
CASSERTSGASYEQYF
TGTGCCAGCAGTGAACGGACTAGCGGGGCCTCCTACGAGCAGTACTTC
>-|TRBJ2-3|TRBV7-3|-|13
CASSSRLADTQYF
TGTGCCAGCAGCTCCAGGTTAGCAGATACGCAGTATTTT
>-|TRBJ1-2|TRBV30|-|12
CALDSQNYGYTF
TGTGCCCTGGACAGCCAAAACTATGGCTACACCTTC
>-|TRBJ1-3|TRBV12-3/TRBV12-4|-|13
CASSGTRGGTIYF
TGTGCCAGCAGTGGGACTAGGGGGGGCACCATATATTTT
>TRBD2|TRBJ2-1|TRBV18|-|15
CASSPSAGALNEQFF
TGTGCCAGCTCACCATCGGCGGGAGCCCTGAATGAGCAGTTCTTC
>-|TRBJ2-1|TRBV19|-|17
CASSMEGESGSYNEQFF
TGTGCCAGTAGTATGGAGGGTGAATCGGGGTCCTACAATGAGCAGTTCTTC